This T cell receptor (beta chain) was sequenced for a study of PD-1 blockade in mismatch repair-deficient tumors. This clone was counted a few times. The identical CDR3 is also encoded by other nucleotide sequences in the sample. This CDR3 spans 11 amino acids. Trimming pared 3 bases from V and 9 bases from J, leaving 6 bases between. Germline values: CDR1 ENHRY, CDR2 SYGVKD. Repertoires were generated with immunoSEQ multiplex PCR, while TCRdb's copy carries only in-frame clones and drops some. The profile covers about 38,000 clones, with about four fifths appearing a single time and roughly 23% taken by the ten largest.

This chain connects TRBV10-3 to TRBJ2-1; no clear D gene. The clonotype was recovered from an adult with mismatch repair-deficient cancer. The sequenced sample was peripheral blood, obtained 4 weeks after starting pembrolizumab. The CDR3 loop reads CAISDPVEQFF. The DNA of the CDR3 is TGTGCCATCAGTGATCCCGTTGAGCAGTTCTTC.